This T cell receptor (beta chain) was obtained from a study of blood T cell repertoires in COVID-19. Study as a whole: Italy, Spain and the United States were the sources of the convalescent and acute COVID-19 samples. PBMCs, B-cell-depleted T cells, or T cells provided the cDNA or gDNA that made up the material.

CDR1 and CDR2 from the germline V gene are SNHLY and FYNNEI. Trimming took 3 bases from V and 7 from J, leaving 16 bases between them. This CDR3 comprises 14 residues. This clone was observed a few times. Libraries were prepared by immunoSEQ multiplex PCR; TCRdb keeps only in-frame clonotypes and omits some of them. Among over 150,000 clones, more than 75% were seen once, and the ten largest hold more than 2%. Sequenced sample: peripheral blood. The TCR comes from a man aged 45 to 65 who had recovered from COVID-19. The chain employs TRBV2 and TRBJ2-7; perhaps TRBD1 as D (5 bases). CDR3 residues: CASSDRQGRWEQYF. CDR3 bases: TGTGCCAGCAGTGATCGGCAGGGAAGGTGGGAGCAGTACTTC.